A few counts support the clone carrying this T cell receptor (beta chain). The investigators reverse transcribed all of the isolated RNA, so they sequenced expressed TCRB transcripts. Measured with immunoSEQ multiplex PCR; TCRdb has only the in-frame clones, and not every one. Of 350,000 to 450,000 clones listed, more than 11% are singletons. CDR3 length: 16 amino acids. The V and J ends lost 3 bases and 2 bases respectively, with 15 bases between them. Germline V gives CDR1 KGHSH, CDR2 LQKENI. One heparinised draw, averaging roughly 110 mL, was taken per donor. The authors obtained over 95% purity in all sorted populations. The sample belongs to a study of beta chain features in type 1 diabetes.

The chain uses TRBV18 and TRBJ2-3; a possible D gene is TRBD2 (5 bases). The TCR sequence derives from a man younger than 45 in good health. The sample consisted of naive CD4+ T cells from blood. For the CDR3, the DNA is TGTGCCAGCTCACCTCGTCCCCGGGGTCCCACAGATACGCAGTATTTT. Protein product: CASSPRPRGPTDTQYF.